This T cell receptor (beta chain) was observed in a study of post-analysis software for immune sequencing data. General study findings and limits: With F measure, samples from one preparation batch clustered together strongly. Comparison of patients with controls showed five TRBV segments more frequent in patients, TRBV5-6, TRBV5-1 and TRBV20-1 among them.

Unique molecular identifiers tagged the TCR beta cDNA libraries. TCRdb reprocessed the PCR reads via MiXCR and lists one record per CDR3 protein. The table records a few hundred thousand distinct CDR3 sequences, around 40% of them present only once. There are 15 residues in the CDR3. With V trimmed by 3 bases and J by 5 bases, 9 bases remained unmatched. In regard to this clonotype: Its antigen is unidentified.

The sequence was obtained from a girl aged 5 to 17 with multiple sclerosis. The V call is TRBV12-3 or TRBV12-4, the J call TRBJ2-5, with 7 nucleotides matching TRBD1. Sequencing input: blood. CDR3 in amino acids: CASSFGRGYLETQYF. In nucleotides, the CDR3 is TGTGCCAGCAGTTTTGGCAGGGGGTACCTGGAGACCCAGTACTTC.